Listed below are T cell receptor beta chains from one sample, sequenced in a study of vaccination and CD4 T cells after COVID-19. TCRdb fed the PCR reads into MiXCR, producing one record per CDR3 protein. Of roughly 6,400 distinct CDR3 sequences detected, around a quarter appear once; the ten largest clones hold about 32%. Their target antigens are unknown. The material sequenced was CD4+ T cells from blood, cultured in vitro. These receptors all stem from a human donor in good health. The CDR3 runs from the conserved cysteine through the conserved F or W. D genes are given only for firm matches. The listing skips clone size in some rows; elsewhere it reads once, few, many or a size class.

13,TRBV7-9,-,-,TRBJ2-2,TGTGCCAGCAGCTTAAGAGGGACCGGGGAGCTGTTTTTT,CASSLRGTGELFF
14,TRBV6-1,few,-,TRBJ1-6,TGTGCCAGCAGTCCCCGGACAGTATCTTCACCCCTCCACTTT,CASSPRTVSSPLHF
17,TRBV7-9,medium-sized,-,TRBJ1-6,TGTGCCAGCAGCCCCCCTGGGGGGAGCTCCTATAATTCACCCCTCCACTTT,CASSPPGGSSYNSPLHF
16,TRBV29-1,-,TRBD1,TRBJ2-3,TGCAGCGTTGAAAGGAGGGGGACAGGGACCACAGATACGCAGTATTTT,CSVERRGTGTTDTQYF
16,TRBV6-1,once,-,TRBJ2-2,TGTGCCAGCAGTCGACGGGGAAAGTCCTCCACCGGGGAGCTGTTTTTT,CASSRRGKSSTGELFF
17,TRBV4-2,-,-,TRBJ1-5,TGTGCCAGCAGCCAAGCGGCCCTCGGGACCCGGAATCAGCCCCAGCATTTT,CASSQAALGTRNQPQHF
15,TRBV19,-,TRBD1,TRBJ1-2,TGTGCCAGTAGTAGCCCGGGACAGAGGGACTATGGCTACACCTTC,CASSSPGQRDYGYTF
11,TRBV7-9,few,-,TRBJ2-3,TGTGCCAGCACAGGGACAGATACGCAGTATTTT,CASTGTDTQYF
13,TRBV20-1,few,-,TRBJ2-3,TGCAGTGCTAGTGGGTCGAACACAGATACGCAGTATTTT,CSASGSNTDTQYF
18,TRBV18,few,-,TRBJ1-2,TGTGCCAGCTCATCAGCGTTCCAACAGGGCCTCTCTAACTATGGCTACACCTTC,CASSSAFQQGLSNYGYTF
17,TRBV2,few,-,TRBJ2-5,TGTGCCAGCAGTGAAGCTAATTTGGGCGGTGTTCAAGAGACCCAGTACTTC,CASSEANLGGVQETQYF
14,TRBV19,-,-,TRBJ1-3,TGTGCCAGTAGTTCACCAGGGGATGGAAACACCATATATTTT,CASSSPGDGNTIYF
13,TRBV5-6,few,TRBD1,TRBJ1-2,TGTGCCAGCAGCACCGGGACAGCGTATGGCTACACCTTC,CASSTGTAYGYTF
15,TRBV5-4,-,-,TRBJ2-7,TGTGCCAGCAGCTTGGGGGGATTTAACTCCTACGAGCAGTACTTC,CASSLGGFNSYEQYF
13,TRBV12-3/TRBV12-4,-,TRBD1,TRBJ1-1,TGTGCCAGCAGTTTAGACGACAGGGCTGAAGCTTTCTTT,CASSLDDRAEAFF
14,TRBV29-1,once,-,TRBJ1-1,TGCAGCGTTGGGTTGGGGATCATGAACACTGAAGCTTTCTTT,CSVGLGIMNTEAFF
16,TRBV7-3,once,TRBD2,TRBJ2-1,TGTGCCAGCAGCCTATACCCTAGCGGGGGGTACAGTGAGCAGTTCTTC,CASSLYPSGGYSEQFF
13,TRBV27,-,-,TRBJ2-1,TGTGCCAGCAGTTTAGGGACGACAGGTTATCAGTTCTTC,CASSLGTTGYQFF
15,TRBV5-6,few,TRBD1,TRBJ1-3,TGTGCCAGCAGCTTGAAGGGACAGGGGACAAACACCATATATTTT,CASSLKGQGTNTIYF
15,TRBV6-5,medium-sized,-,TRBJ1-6,TGTGCCAGCAGTTATCAGGGGACATCGGAAACACCCCTCCACTTT,CASSYQGTSETPLHF
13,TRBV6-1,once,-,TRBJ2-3,TGTGCCAGCAGCGCGGTTTTCTCGGATACGCAGTATTTT,CASSAVFSDTQYF
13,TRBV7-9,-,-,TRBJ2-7,TGTGCCAGCAGCTTTACAGGTAAAGACGAGCAGTACTTC,CASSFTGKDEQYF
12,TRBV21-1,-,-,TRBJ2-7,TGTGCCAGCAGCAAATTTTCGCCGGAGCAGTACTTC,CASSKFSPEQYF